The 24 T cell receptor beta chains below all came from one sample that was sequenced in a study of identical twins. Each CDR3 protein is one row after TCRdb ran MiXCR on the 5' RACE reads. This table holds about 190,000 distinct CDR3 sequences, approximately 15% found once. These data were also reused for a study on T cells expressing NK-cell markers.

Sequenced material: CD8+ T cells sorted from blood. The receptors stem from a young woman in good health.

V and J are TRBV15 and TRBJ2-3, with TRBD2 as a possible D gene (5 bases). The CDR3 is 14 amino acids. The V end was cut by 1 base, the J end by 6 bases, with 11 bases between. Germline V CDR1 and CDR2: LNHNV, YYDKDF (reference sequence). The CDR3 here is CATSRGSSMDTQYF. For the CDR3, the DNA is TGTGCCACCAGCAGAGGTTCTAGCATGGATACGCAGTATTTT.

The V and J genes are TRBV11-3 and TRBJ2-3, with D perhaps given as TRBD1 or TRBD2 (6 bases each). Deletions cut 3 bases from V and 1 base from J, with 11 bases between. Germline-derived CDR1 and CDR2 are SGHNT and YENEEA. The CDR3 is 15 amino acids. CDR3 amino acids: CASSFEGGGTDTQYF. The CDR3 DNA follows: TGTGCCAGCAGCTTTGAGGGGGGAGGCACAGATACGCAGTATTTT.

The chain links TRBV7-9 to TRBJ1-3, with D possibly TRBD1 on 5 matching bases. Germline assignment: CDR1 SEHNR and CDR2 FQNEAQ (reference sequence). V shed 5 bases and J shed 7 bases, with 21 bases lying between them. The CDR3 loop spans 16 amino acids. The CDR3 DNA reads TGTGCCAGCAGCCGATATAAGGGGCCCTCGGGGAACACCATATATTTT. This gives the protein CASSRYKGPSGNTIYF.

The V gene is TRBV9, the J gene TRBJ1-2; D uncertain. This CDR3 region has 15 residues. CDR1 is SGDLS and CDR2 is YYNGEE in the germline V gene. V lost 2 bases, J lost 4 bases, and 15 bases lay in between. CDR3 in DNA: TGTGCCAGCAGCGTCGAGGCTTCAGCCGGCTATGGCTACACCTTC. This translates into CASSVEASAGYGYTF.

The J gene is TRBJ2-7, the V gene TRBV10-3; D not certain. V lost 7 bases and J lost 6, with 13 bases in between. This CDR3 has 12 residues. Germline assignment: CDR1 ENHRY and CDR2 SYGVKD. CDR3 in amino acids: CAIIAPRSEQYF. The CDR3, as DNA: TGTGCCATCATTGCGCCGAGATCCGAGCAGTACTTC.

This clonotype was counted once. This chain joins TRBV3-1 and TRBJ2-5, with D perhaps TRBD1 or TRBD2 (6 bases each). This CDR3 spans 17 amino acids. The germline V gene encodes CDR1 LGHDT and CDR2 YNNKEL (reference sequence). Trimming took off 2 bases at V and 1 base at J, with 17 bases between the two ends. The CDR3 spells CASSQLADGGPQETQYF. CDR3 in DNA: TGTGCCAGCAGCCAACTCGCGGACGGGGGCCCCCAAGAGACCCAGTACTTC.

The table lists this clonotype with a few counts. The chain employs TRBV15 and TRBJ2-7; the D gene could be TRBD1 or TRBD2 (5 bases each). This CDR3 is built from 15 residues. The V and J ends lost 5 bases and 1 base respectively, with 15 bases between them. Looked up from germline, CDR1 is LNHNV and CDR2 is YYDKDF (reference sequence). CDR3 nucleotides: TGTGCCACCAGCGGTGGTGGGGGACCGTCCTACGAGCAGTACTTC. It codes for CATSGGGGPSYEQYF.

The V gene is TRBV12-3 or TRBV12-4, the J gene TRBJ2-1, with 7 nucleotides matching TRBD2. V gave up 5 bases and J gave up 4 bases; unmatched junction bases: 8. There are 15 residues in the CDR3. CDR3 sequence: CASSGSRELYNEQFF. For the CDR3, the DNA is TGTGCCAGCAGTGGCTCGCGGGAGCTGTACAATGAGCAGTTCTTC.

This clonotype showed up just a few times. V and J are TRBV7-3 and TRBJ2-3; D not certain. From germline, CDR1 is SGHTA and CDR2 FQGTGA. Trimming cost V 5 bases and J 0 bases, with 9 bases left between them. CDR3 size: 14 residues. The CDR3 protein is CASSPPTSTDTQYF. CDR3 nucleotide sequence: TGTGCCAGCAGCCCCCCCACTAGCACAGATACGCAGTATTTT.

V and J are TRBV29-1 and TRBJ2-7; TRBD2 agrees at 16 bases. Trimming at V came to 6 bases and at J to 3 bases, leaving 8 bases not matched to a gene. The CDR3 totals 16 residues. Germline V gives CDR1 SQVTM, CDR2 ANQGSEA. CDR3 in DNA: TGCAGCGTCGGGACTAGCGGGGGGGCTACCTACTACGAGCAGTACTTC. Protein sequence: CSVGTSGGATYYEQYF.

The chain combines TRBV4-1 with TRBJ2-1; the D is unclear. V lost 4 bases and J lost 0, with 10 bases in between. CDR3 length equals 15 residues. CDR1 and CDR2 (germline): MGHRA, YSYEKL. CDR3 residues: CASSPKNPSYNEQFF. CDR3 coding DNA: TGCGCCAGCAGCCCAAAGAACCCCTCCTACAATGAGCAGTTCTTC.

The chain has TRBV20-1 and TRBJ2-1, with D perhaps TRBD2 (6 bases). The germline gives CDR1 DFQATT, CDR2 SNEGSKA (reference sequence). With 1 base removed from V and 8 bases from J, the gap between germline ends came to 21 bases. CDR3 length: 16 residues. CDR3 DNA sequence: TGCAGTGCTAGAGTCAGTAGCGGCCTGCTGGTCGATGAGCAGTTCTTC. It encodes CSARVSSGLLVDEQFF.

This clonotype appeared a few times. The chain uses TRBV5-1 and TRBJ2-7; the D call may be TRBD1 or TRBD2 (5 bases each). V lost 6 bases and J lost 3, with 13 bases in between. Germline CDR1 and CDR2: SGHRS and YFSETQ. The CDR3 has 13 amino acids. The CDR3 DNA reads as TGCGCCAGCAATGCCGGGACCAACTACGAGCAGTACTTC. It specifies CASNAGTNYEQYF.

This clonotype was recorded a few times. DNA for the CDR3: TGTGCCAGCAGCCACAGGGAGGCTGAGCAGTTCTTC. It is translated as CASSHREAEQFF. The chain has TRBV7-9 and TRBJ2-1; D possibly matches TRBD1 or TRBD2 (6 bases each). CDR3 length equals 12 residues. Per germline, CDR1 SEHNR and CDR2 FQNEAQ (reference sequence). The V and J ends lost 5 bases and 9 bases respectively, with 11 bases between them.

The chain joins TRBV20-1 to TRBJ2-7, with 10 positions matching TRBD1. Germline V gene lookup returns CDR1 DFQATT and CDR2 SNEGSKA (reference sequence). CDR3 size: 12 residues. The V segment lost 6 bases and the J segment 5 bases; nucleotides outside the gene matches: 4. Written as DNA, the CDR3 is TGCAGTGCCCCGACAGGGGGCAACGAGCAGTACTTC. This encodes CSAPTGGNEQYF.

V is TRBV6-5 and J is TRBJ1-1; 7 bases are shared with TRBD1. This CDR3 spans 15 amino acids. Germline V gene lookup returns CDR1 MNHEY and CDR2 SVGAGI. The trim removed 0 bases at V and 5 bases at J, leaving 6 bases unmatched. The CDR3 DNA is TGTGCCAGCAGTTACTCGACAGGGTTTGGGACTGAAGCTTTCTTT. As protein: CASSYSTGFGTEAFF.

This clonotype was seen a few times. This chain uses TRBV24-1 with TRBJ2-1; D possibly corresponds to TRBD2 (5 bases). Germline V gene sequence: CDR1 KGHDR, CDR2 SFDVKD. The CDR3 covers 14 residues. The V end lost 9 bases, the J end lost 6 bases, and 17 bases lay between the germline ends. CDR3 DNA sequence: TGTGCCACCCACGAGCAGGCTAGCACCAATGAGCAGTTCTTC. It is translated as CATHEQASTNEQFF.

Only a few counts were recorded for this clonotype. The chain couples TRBV11-3 to TRBJ2-7, with a tentative D call TRBD2 (6 bases). The CDR3 has 15 residues. V lost 4 bases and J 6 bases, leaving 19 bases between the germline ends. Germline V gives CDR1 SGHNT, CDR2 YENEEA. The CDR3 reads CASSSSGGDPREQYF. The CDR3 nucleotides read TGTGCCAGCAGCTCAAGCGGAGGGGACCCCCGCGAGCAGTACTTC.

The sample holds a few counts of this clonotype. The chain employs TRBV7-9 and TRBJ2-1; 7 nucleotides align to TRBD2. Germline V gene data show CDR1 as SEHNR and CDR2 as FQNEAQ (reference sequence). The CDR3 has 16 amino acids. The junction had 14 bases not matched to a gene; V was cut back by 5 bases and J by 7 bases. CDR3 protein: CASSIRAGTVKNEQFF. As DNA, the CDR3 is TGTGCCAGCAGCATCAGAGCGGGGACTGTTAAAAATGAGCAGTTCTTC.

This clonotype was counted between two and nine times. This chain uses TRBV7-2 with TRBJ2-2, with 10 bases fitting TRBD2. The CDR3 is 18 residues long. J gave up 5 bases and V 2 bases, and 11 bases lay outside the gene matches. Germline CDR1 reads SGHTA; CDR2 reads FQGNSA. The CDR3 loop reads CASSLSLAGVRGTGELFF. DNA for the CDR3: TGTGCCAGCAGCTTATCGCTAGCGGGAGTACGGGGGACCGGGGAGCTGTTTTTT.

This clonotype showed up many times. This chain joins TRBV6-5 and TRBJ2-2; TRBD1 might be the D (6 bases). The germline CDR1 and CDR2 sequences are MNHEY and SVGAGI. The CDR3 runs to 15 residues. The ends were cut back, 2 bases at V and 5 bases at J, with 12 bases in the middle. The DNA of the CDR3 is TGTGCCAGCAGTTACAGCCAGGGGAATACCGGGGAGCTGTTTTTT. Its protein product is CASSYSQGNTGELFF.

This clonotype was seen more than once but under ten times. The chain employs TRBV9 and TRBJ2-2; 11 bases map to TRBD2. The trim removed 4 bases at V and 7 bases at J, leaving 12 bases unmatched. This CDR3 contains 17 residues. The germline V gene encodes CDR1 SGDLS and CDR2 YYNGEE. The CDR3 DNA reads TGTGCCAGCAGCTCAACTAGCGGGGGCCTGTATGGCGGGGAGCTGTTTTTT. Encoded protein: CASSSTSGGLYGGELFF.

The chain couples TRBV24-1 to TRBJ2-1; D gene uncertain. CDR1 is KGHDR and CDR2 is SFDVKD in the germline V gene. The length of the CDR3 is 15 residues. V was pared by 3 bases and J by 8 bases, with 16 bases between. Here the CDR3 reads CATSDIETQTDEQFF. The CDR3 nucleotides read TGTGCCACCAGTGATATTGAGACCCAGACCGATGAGCAGTTCTTC.

The rearrangement joins TRBV7-8 to TRBJ2-2; D remains unclear. The CDR3 loop spans 13 amino acids. Deletions cut 1 base from V and 6 bases from J, with 6 bases between. Germline loops: CDR1 SGHVS, CDR2 FQNEAQ. The CDR3 loop is CASSLGSAGELFF. Here the CDR3 DNA reads TGTGCCAGCAGCTTAGGGTCAGCCGGGGAGCTGTTTTTT.